Below are 30 T cell receptor beta chains sequenced from a single sample in a study of T cell responses to AZD1222 COVID-19 vaccine. This table comes from immunoSEQ multiplex PCR, and its TCRdb copy is limited to in-frame clones, with some not included. Here the sample spans about 77,000 clones, approximately 92% being singletons. The sequencing here drew on peripheral blood, taken 28 days after the second AZD1222 dose. All receptors derive from an adult who received the AZD1222 COVID-19 vaccine.

Worth noting for this clone: Other DNA sequences in this sample translate to the same CDR3. This chain connects TRBV6-5 to TRBJ2-3, with D hard to call. V dropped 4 bases and J dropped 0 bases, with 11 bases sitting between them. CDR3 length: 15 residues. CDR1 and CDR2 from the germline V gene are MNHEY and SVGAGI. CDR3 sequence: CASSLGGVSTDTQYF. CDR3 DNA: TGTGCCAGCAGTTTAGGCGGCGTTAGCACAGATACGCAGTATTTT.

The genes are TRBV7-2 and TRBJ1-1, with D unresolved. The V and J ends lost 5 bases and 0 bases respectively, with 7 bases between them. This CDR3 region has 13 residues. Germline loops: CDR1 SGHTA, CDR2 FQGNSA. The CDR3 region is CASSPRLNTEAFF. The CDR3 nucleotides read TGTGCCAGCAGCCCTCGACTGAACACTGAAGCTTTCTTT.

The chain employs TRBV19 and TRBJ1-2; the D gene is possibly TRBD1 (6 bases). CDR1 is LNHDA, CDR2 SQIVND, per germline (reference sequence). Deletions cut 3 bases from V and 2 bases from J, with 16 bases between. The CDR3 covers 16 residues. CDR3 amino acids: CASSIYGGRNNYGYTF. In DNA, the CDR3 is TGTGCCAGTAGTATTTACGGGGGGCGCAACAACTATGGCTACACCTTC.

The chain recombines TRBV4-1 with TRBJ2-5, with 8 bases fitting TRBD2. Germline V gene lookup returns CDR1 MGHRA and CDR2 YSYEKL. V shed 4 bases, J shed 0 bases, and the junction held 7 bases outside the gene matches. The CDR3 is made up of 16 amino acids. CDR3 nucleotides: TGCGCCAGCAGCCCGTTAGCGGGACGGGACCAAGAGACCCAGTACTTC. Its protein product is CASSPLAGRDQETQYF.

This rearrangement joins TRBV7-2 to TRBJ2-1, with a weak D call TRBD1 (5 bases). The CDR3 contains 14 residues. Trimming left V 7 bases short and J 1 base short, with 11 bases between. CDR1 is SGHTA, CDR2 FQGNSA, per germline. CDR3 bases: TGTGCCAGCAAATCGAAGGGGTCCTACAATGAGCAGTTCTTC. This translates into CASKSKGSYNEQFF.

V gene TRBV29-1 combines with J gene TRBJ1-1, with D unclear. Germline V gene sequence: CDR1 SQVTM, CDR2 ANQGSEA. V was shortened by 1 base and J by 8 bases, with 17 bases between the two germline ends. The CDR3 contains 14 residues. The chain's CDR3 is CSVEGYRRDGEAFF. DNA for the CDR3: TGCAGCGTTGAAGGGTATAGGCGAGATGGCGAAGCTTTCTTT.

This clone was picked up one time. This chain uses TRBV6-6 with TRBJ1-2; unclear D gene. Trimming left V 1 base short and J 5 bases short, with 8 bases between. Germline V gene sequence: CDR1 MNHNY, CDR2 SVGAGI (reference sequence). The CDR3 has 13 residues. The CDR3 here is CASSYWPDYGYTF. CDR3 in DNA: TGTGCCAGCAGTTACTGGCCGGATTATGGCTACACCTTC.

The chain is built from TRBV29-1 and TRBJ2-3, with 7 bases matching TRBD1. Germline CDR1 reads SQVTM; CDR2 reads ANQGSEA. J was trimmed by 3 bases and V by 7 bases; bases with no gene match: 13. The CDR3 contains 15 residues. CDR3: CSAYPWGQLTDTQYF. The CDR3 bases are TGCAGCGCCTATCCTTGGGGACAGCTGACAGATACGCAGTATTTT.

The rearrangement links TRBV5-6 to TRBJ1-2; D remains ambiguous. This CDR3 has 13 residues. Germline CDR1 and CDR2: SGHDT and YYEEEE. The germline V and J ends were trimmed by 0 bases and 2 bases, with 5 bases remaining between them. CDR3 DNA sequence: TGTGCCAGCAGCTTGGGGGCGAACTATGGCTACACCTTC. Amino acids: CASSLGANYGYTF. The full variable domain, its missing parts supplied by reference TRBV5-6 and TRBJ1-2, is DAGVTQSPTHLIKTRGQQVTLRCSPKSGHDTVSWYQQALGQGPQFIFQYYEEEERQRGNFPDRFSGHQFPNYSSELNVNALLLGDSALYLCASSLGANYGYTFGSGTRLTVV.

The chain links TRBV27 to TRBJ1-5; D may be TRBD1 (6 bases). CDR1 is MNHEY and CDR2 is SMNVEV in the germline V gene (reference sequence). The CDR3 contains 18 residues. Trimming took off 6 bases at V and 0 bases at J, with 21 bases between the two ends. The DNA for the CDR3 is TGTGCCAGCAGGGCTTGGGGAGGGCAGGGGTATAGCAATCAGCCCCAGCATTTT. Amino acid sequence: CASRAWGGQGYSNQPQHF.

This chain uses TRBV6-5 with TRBJ1-2; D is possibly TRBD1 (6 bases). Trimming shortened V by 5 bases and J by 0 bases, and 13 bases separated the two germline ends. Germline CDR1 reads MNHEY; CDR2 reads SVGAGI. The CDR3 sequence is 15 residues long. Here the CDR3 reads CASSRRTVANYGYTF. DNA for the CDR3: TGTGCCAGCAGTAGGCGGACAGTAGCTAACTATGGCTACACCTTC.

This chain uses TRBV27 with TRBJ1-1, with TRBD1 matching 7 bases. V shed 4 bases and J 1 base; nucleotides not matched to a gene: 3. The CDR3 sequence is 14 residues long. The germline V gene has CDR1 MNHEY and CDR2 SMNVEV (reference sequence). The CDR3 spells CASSYDRANTEAFF. DNA of the CDR3: TGTGCCAGCAGTTACGACAGGGCGAACACTGAAGCTTTCTTT.

The chain recombines TRBV19 with TRBJ2-2; TRBD2 matches at 8 bases. In germline, CDR1 is LNHDA, CDR2 SQIVND (reference sequence). Trimming cost V 3 bases and J 3 bases; bases outside gene matches: 6. The length of the CDR3 is 16 residues. In DNA form, the CDR3 reads TGTGCCAGTAGTATTCAAGGCGGGGGGCACACCGGGGAGCTGTTTTTT. This encodes CASSIQGGGHTGELFF.

CDR3 bases: TGTGCCAGCAGCCAAGGGGGCAGGGCTGAAGCTTTCTTT. As protein: CASSQGGRAEAFF. The chain couples TRBV3-1 (or the pseudogene TRBV3-2) to TRBJ1-1; TRBD1 is a possible D gene (5 bases). This CDR3 is built from 13 residues. Germline CDR1 is LGHDT and CDR2 is YNNKEL (reference sequence). V lost 1 base to trimming and J lost 6 bases, with 9 bases between them.

This sequence joins TRBV9 and TRBJ1-4; D gene uncertain. From germline, CDR1 is SGDLS and CDR2 YYNGEE. Trimming stripped 0 bases from V and 0 bases from J, with 6 bases between. The CDR3 spans 15 residues. DNA of the CDR3: TGTGCCAGCAGCGTAGGGGCAGCAACTAATGAAAAACTGTTTTTT. Protein sequence: CASSVGAATNEKLFF. Based on the CDR3 plus reference TRBV9 and TRBJ1-4, the full variable domain is DSGVTQTPKHLITATGQRVTLRCSPRSGDLSVYWYQQSLDQGLQFLIQYYNGEERAKGNILERFSAQQFPDLHSELNLSSLELGDSALYFCASSVGAATNEKLFFGSGTQLSVL.

V gene TRBV18 combines with J gene TRBJ2-5, with 10 bases that match TRBD2. CDR3 size: 15 residues. Trimming took 2 bases from V and 4 from J; bases not matched to a gene: 4. The V gene's germline CDR1 is KGHSH and CDR2 LQKENI. DNA for the CDR3: TGTGCCAGCTCACCAATGCTAGCGGGAGTAGAGACCCAGTACTTC. Translated: CASSPMLAGVETQYF. Filled out from reference TRBV18 and TRBJ2-5, the complete variable domain reads NAGVMQNPRHLVRRRGQEARLRCSPMKGHSHVYWYRQLPEEGLKFMVYLQKENIIDESGMPKERFSAEFPKEGPSILRIQQVVRGDSAAYFCASSPMLAGVETQYFGPGTRLLVL.

The chain recombines TRBV3-1 (or the pseudogene TRBV3-2) with TRBJ2-1, with TRBD2 matching 9 bases. CDR1 LGHDT and CDR2 YNNKEL come from the germline V gene (reference sequence). The CDR3 runs to 15 residues. Trimming cost V 5 bases and J 8 bases; bases outside gene matches: 10. CDR3 residues: CASSERGERRDEQFF. The CDR3 coding sequence is TGTGCCAGCAGCGAGCGGGGGGAAAGGAGGGATGAGCAGTTCTTC.

The genes are TRBV18 and TRBJ2-4; TRBD1 matches 7 bases. Germline loops: CDR1 KGHSH, CDR2 LQKENI. Trimming removed 2 bases from V and 5 bases from J; junction bases left unmatched: 12. The CDR3 spans 17 residues. The CDR3 DNA sequence: TGTGCCAGCTCACCAAGACAGGGAATGGGAGCGGAAAACATTCAGTACTTC. It encodes CASSPRQGMGAENIQYF. Complete variable domain (other parts from reference TRBV18 and TRBJ2-4): NAGVMQNPRHLVRRRGQEARLRCSPMKGHSHVYWYRQLPEEGLKFMVYLQKENIIDESGMPKERFSAEFPKEGPSILRIQQVVRGDSAAYFCASSPRQGMGAENIQYFGAGTRLSVL.

This chain joins TRBV4-3 and TRBJ1-1; unclear D gene. In germline, CDR1 is LGHNA, CDR2 YSLEER. This CDR3 contains 17 residues. Between the trimmed V and J ends, which lost 0 bases and 1 base, there was a span of 15 bases. CDR3 region: CASSQDAPMTWNTEAFF. The CDR3 DNA is TGCGCCAGCAGCCAAGATGCCCCTATGACTTGGAACACTGAAGCTTTCTTT.

V usage is TRBV27 and J usage is TRBJ2-3; D not resolved. This CDR3 is built from 14 residues. Trimming shortened V by 0 bases and J by 4 bases, and 8 bases separated the two germline ends. The V gene's germline CDR1 is MNHEY and CDR2 SMNVEV (reference sequence). CDR3 bases: TGTGCCAGCAGTTTATCCTTCCCCCCAGATACGCAGTATTTT. Residues: CASSLSFPPDTQYF.

The chain uses TRBV25-1 and TRBJ1-2, with D tentatively TRBD1 (5 bases). There are 13 residues in the CDR3. From germline, CDR1 is MGHDK and CDR2 SYGVNS. V dropped 4 bases and J dropped 4 bases, with 10 bases sitting between them. The DNA for the CDR3 is TGTGCCAGCAGTGCAGGGTTAGGCTATGGCTACACCTTC. It encodes CASSAGLGYGYTF.

This rearrangement joins TRBV10-3 to TRBJ2-2, with 11 nucleotides matching TRBD1. Germline V gene sequence: CDR1 ENHRY, CDR2 SYGVKD. This CDR3 comprises 15 residues. V lost 6 bases, J lost 5 bases, and 5 bases stayed unmatched. CDR3: CAIRRGQGGTGELFF. CDR3 bases: TGTGCCATCAGGAGGGGACAGGGGGGGACCGGGGAGCTGTTTTTT.

The rearrangement joins TRBV6-5 to TRBJ2-2; 8 positions agree with TRBD2. CDR3 size: 14 residues. After removal of 11 bases from V and 4 bases from J, the junction contained 9 bases not matched to a gene. CDR1 MNHEY and CDR2 SVGAGI come from the germline V gene. CDR3 sequence reads: CAVTDGRVTGELFF. DNA for the CDR3: TGTGCCGTAACGGACGGGAGGGTCACCGGGGAGCTGTTTTTT.

The chain is built from TRBV6-5 and TRBJ1-5; D is perhaps TRBD1 (5 bases). Trimming left V 10 bases short and J 4 bases short, with 14 bases between. The length of the CDR3 is 13 residues. Germline-derived CDR1 and CDR2 are MNHEY and SVGAGI. CDR3 residues: CAISPGLNQPQHF. DNA for the CDR3: TGTGCCATTTCTCCGGGGCTTAATCAGCCCCAGCATTTT.

The chain is built from TRBV27 and TRBJ2-7; the D gene could be TRBD1 or TRBD2 (6 bases each). The ends were cut back, 5 bases at V and 7 bases at J, with 21 bases in the middle. The CDR3 consists of 15 residues. Germline V CDR1 and CDR2: MNHEY, SMNVEV (reference sequence). CDR3 DNA: TGTGCCAGCAGTCGACAGCGGTCGGGGGCTGGGGAGCAGTACTTC. Encoded protein: CASSRQRSGAGEQYF.

The V gene is TRBV6-5, the J gene TRBJ2-2; 7 bases match TRBD1. The CDR3 has 15 residues. Looked up from germline, CDR1 is MNHEY and CDR2 is SVGAGI. With V trimmed by 6 bases and J by 5 bases, 9 bases remained unmatched. The CDR3 region is CASSLQGSKTGELFF. The CDR3 nucleotides read TGTGCCAGCAGCTTACAGGGGAGTAAGACCGGGGAGCTGTTTTTT.

This chain joins TRBV27 and TRBJ1-6; D is undetermined. The length of the CDR3 is 15 residues. V lost 7 bases and J 5 bases, leaving 15 bases between the germline ends. CDR1 is MNHEY and CDR2 is SMNVEV in the germline V gene (reference sequence). The chain's CDR3 is CASTSWPEHNSPLHF. CDR3 nucleotide sequence: TGTGCCAGCACCTCGTGGCCAGAACATAATTCACCCCTCCACTTT.

The V and J genes are TRBV5-1 and TRBJ2-2; D is possibly TRBD1 (5 bases). The CDR3 runs 16 residues. Germline V lookup: CDR1 SGHRS, CDR2 YFSETQ. Trimming cost V 1 base and J 0 bases, with 10 bases left between them. The CDR3 nucleotides are TGCGCCAGCAGCTTGATGGCAGGGACGAACACCGGGGAGCTGTTTTTT. Amino acid sequence: CASSLMAGTNTGELFF.

This rearrangement joins TRBV9 to TRBJ2-7, with 8 bases identical to TRBD1. CDR3 length: 15 amino acids. Trimming took 3 bases from V and 3 from J; bases not matched to a gene: 8. Germline CDR1 reads SGDLS; CDR2 reads YYNGEE. This chain's CDR3 is CASSAGQGRDYEQYF. In nucleotides, the CDR3 is TGTGCCAGCAGCGCCGGACAGGGCAGGGACTACGAGCAGTACTTC.

J is TRBJ1-2 and V is TRBV5-4, with 8 bases aligning to TRBD1. From germline, CDR1 is SGHNT and CDR2 YYREEE (reference sequence). Losses at the gene ends were 5 bases for V and 4 bases for J; bases not matched to a gene: 7. The CDR3 length is 14 residues. CDR3 amino acids: CASRSGQESYGYTF. In DNA form, the CDR3 reads TGTGCCAGCAGATCGGGACAGGAGAGCTATGGCTACACCTTC.